This passage covers 25 T cell receptor beta chains from one sample sequenced in a study of shared clonotypes between healthy human individuals. The table came from immunoSEQ multiplex PCR; TCRdb's copy has only in-frame clones and leaves some out. This sample has a few hundred thousand clones, with 65% found just once. The sequenced sample consisted of memory CD4+ T cells sorted from blood. Sample subset: CD45RA-negative fraction. The receptors stem from a man younger than 40 in good health.

The chain joins TRBV7-2 to TRBJ2-1; 9 nucleotides line up with TRBD2. V shed 2 bases, J shed 5 bases, and the junction held 7 bases outside the gene matches. The germline V gene has CDR1 SGHTA and CDR2 FQGNSA. The length of the CDR3 is 16 residues. CDR3 nucleotide sequence: TGTGCCAGCAGCTTATATGGCGGGAGGGTTAACAATGAGCAGTTCTTC. This gives the protein CASSLYGGRVNNEQFF.

The gene calls are TRBV9 and TRBJ1-3; D unclear. V was pared by 3 bases and J by 0 bases, with 7 bases between. The CDR3 contains 14 residues. Germline V gives CDR1 SGDLS, CDR2 YYNGEE. Here the CDR3 reads CASSADPSGNTIYF. The CDR3 DNA reads TGTGCCAGCAGCGCGGATCCCTCTGGAAACACCATATATTTT.

The V and J genes are TRBV7-9 and TRBJ1-4; tentative D call: TRBD1 (5 bases). Germline V gene lookup returns CDR1 SEHNR and CDR2 FQNEAQ (reference sequence). V gave up 5 bases and J gave up 6 bases, with 13 bases separating them. The CDR3 contains 14 residues. The CDR3, as DNA: TGTGCCAGCAGCCGTTGGGGGACGGATGAAAAACTGTTTTTT. It encodes CASSRWGTDEKLFF.

CDR3 nucleotide sequence: TGTGCCACTGGGACGGCTAGCACAGATACGCAGTATTTT. Translation: CATGTASTDTQYF. The rearrangement links TRBV2 to TRBJ2-3; the D call may be TRBD1 or TRBD2 (5 bases each). The CDR3 contains 13 residues. The V end was cut by 10 bases, the J end by 0 bases, with 11 bases between. The germline V gene encodes CDR1 SNHLY and CDR2 FYNNEI.

The genes are TRBV10-2 and TRBJ2-1; no reliable D call. V lost 6 bases, J lost 7 bases, and 13 bases lay in between. CDR1 and CDR2 (germline): WSHSY, SAAADI. The CDR3 has 13 amino acids. CDR3 DNA: TGCGCCAGCAGGCAGGCTTTCGGAAATGAGCAGTTCTTC. Residues: CASRQAFGNEQFF.

CDR3 sequence: CASSQFREDTDTQYF. In DNA, the CDR3 is TGCGCCAGCAGCCAATTCAGGGAAGACACAGATACGCAGTATTTT. The chain couples TRBV4-1 to TRBJ2-3; a possible D gene is TRBD1 (5 bases). Trimming removed 2 bases from V and 2 bases from J, with 11 bases in between. The V gene's germline CDR1 is MGHRA and CDR2 YSYEKL. This CDR3 region has 15 residues.

This clone was counted a few times. V and J are TRBV5-4 and TRBJ2-3; TRBD2 agrees at 15 bases. Looked up from germline, CDR1 is SGHNT and CDR2 is YYREEE (reference sequence). Unmatched junction bases numbered 10, after V lost 4 bases and J lost 1 base. The CDR3 spans 19 residues. Written as DNA, the CDR3 is TGTGCCAGCAGCAATGGACTAGCGGGAGGGATCTCAGGCACAGATACGCAGTATTTT. It yields the protein CASSNGLAGGISGTDTQYF.

This clone was recorded only once. With a far larger clone one base away, a read error is the likely cause. The genes are TRBV7-9 and TRBJ2-1; tentatively, D is TRBD2 (6 bases). This CDR3 is 18 amino acids long. Germline V gives CDR1 SEHNR, CDR2 FQNEAQ (reference sequence). Trimming cost V 5 bases and J 0 bases, with 20 bases left between them. The CDR3 is CASSQLIAVGRSYNEQFF. The CDR3 DNA is TGTGCCAGCAGCCAACTTATAGCGGTAGGGCGCTCCTACAATGAGCAGTTCTTC. Full variable domain (missing parts from reference TRBV7-9 and TRBJ2-1): DTGVSQNPRHKITKRGQNVTFRCDPISEHNRLYWYRQTLGQGPEFLTYFQNEAQLEKSRLLSDRFSAERPKGSFSTLEIQRTEQGDSAMYLCASSQLIAVGRSYNEQFFGPGTRLTVL.

In its sample, this clone was seen a few times. This chain joins TRBV6-5 and TRBJ1-1; D perhaps matches TRBD1 (5 bases). The CDR3 covers 14 residues. Trimming pared 2 bases from V and 0 bases from J, leaving 7 bases between. Germline CDR1 reads MNHEY; CDR2 reads SVGAGI. The CDR3 loop reads CASSYRGLNTEAFF. The CDR3 DNA sequence: TGTGCCAGCAGTTACCGGGGCTTGAACACTGAAGCTTTCTTT.

CDR3 DNA: TGTGCCAGCAGTGAAGACCCGGTTAGGGCAAACCAAGAGACCCAGTACTTC. It codes for CASSEDPVRANQETQYF. J is TRBJ2-5 and V is TRBV2; D not resolved. The CDR3 is made up of 17 amino acids. The V and J ends lost 1 base and 0 bases respectively, with 15 bases between them. Per the germline V gene, CDR1 is SNHLY and CDR2 is FYNNEI.

J is TRBJ2-1 and V is TRBV5-4; D is undetermined. With 0 bases removed from V and 10 bases from J, the gap between germline ends came to 11 bases. CDR3 length equals 13 residues. The germline V gene encodes CDR1 SGHNT and CDR2 YYREEE (reference sequence). The CDR3 DNA reads TGTGCCAGCAGCTTGGCCGGTGGGTTGGAGCAGTTCTTC. Translation: CASSLAGGLEQFF.

V gene TRBV29-1 combines with J gene TRBJ2-2, with D possibly matching TRBD1 (6 bases). V lost 4 bases, J lost 7 bases, and 10 bases lay in between. The CDR3 is 12 amino acids. Germline V lookup: CDR1 SQVTM, CDR2 ANQGSEA. CDR3: CSVGGQGGELFF. The CDR3 nucleotides are TGCAGCGTTGGGGGGCAGGGCGGGGAGCTGTTTTTT.

This clone was counted at least ten times. The chain has TRBV19 and TRBJ1-5; a possible D gene is TRBD1 (6 bases). The germline gives CDR1 LNHDA, CDR2 SQIVND (reference sequence). The CDR3 runs 15 residues. The germline V and J ends were trimmed by 5 bases and 1 base, with 12 bases remaining between them. As DNA, the CDR3 is TGTGCCAGTAGTGCCTATACAGGGAGCAATCAGCCCCAGCATTTT. As protein: CASSAYTGSNQPQHF. Drawing the rest from reference TRBV19 and TRBJ1-5, the complete variable domain is DGGITQSPKYLFRKEGQNVTLSCEQNLNHDAMYWYRQDPGQGLRLIYYSQIVNDFQKGDIAEGYSVSREKKESFPLTVTSAQKNPTAFYLCASSAYTGSNQPQHFGDGTRLSIL.

Note on this clone: The same CDR3 can be traced to other DNA sequences in this sample. The J gene is TRBJ2-7, the V gene TRBV29-1; 8 positions match TRBD1. CDR3 length: 12 residues. J lost 3 bases, V lost 7 bases, and 5 bases had no gene match. Germline V lookup: CDR1 SQVTM, CDR2 ANQGSEA. This CDR3 reads CSGRTGSYEQYF. The CDR3, as DNA: TGCAGCGGAAGGACAGGGAGCTACGAGCAGTACTTC.

This clone was observed a few times. This chain links TRBV27 with TRBJ2-1, with TRBD2 matching 12 bases. CDR1 and CDR2 from the germline V gene are MNHEY and SMNVEV (reference sequence). Trimming at V came to 6 bases and at J to 7 bases, leaving 13 bases not matched to a gene. This CDR3 has 17 residues. Here the CDR3 DNA reads TGTGCCAGCAGATACTCTAGCGGGAGGGCGGGGGGTAATGAGCAGTTCTTC. This codes for CASRYSSGRAGGNEQFF.

Concerning this clone itself: The same CDR3 also results from other DNA sequences found in this sample. The chain couples TRBV11-2 to TRBJ2-5; D uncertain. V dropped 1 base and J dropped 5 bases, with 8 bases sitting between them. The length of the CDR3 is 13 residues. CDR1 is SGHAT, CDR2 FQNNGV, per germline. The CDR3 bases are TGTGCCAGCAGCTTAGGCGTTTCGGAGACCCAGTACTTC. It encodes CASSLGVSETQYF.

There are a few counts of this clone. This specimen includes other DNA sequences encoding the same CDR3. V is TRBV5-1 and J is TRBJ1-5; D is unresolved. With 0 bases removed from V and 0 bases from J, the gap between germline ends came to 1 base. The CDR3 sequence is 13 residues long. Germline V gene lookup returns CDR1 SGHRS and CDR2 YFSETQ. CDR3 coding DNA: TGCGCCAGCAGCTTGGATAGCAATCAGCCCCAGCATTTT. Its translation is CASSLDSNQPQHF. Supplemented by reference TRBV5-1 and TRBJ1-5, the full variable domain reads KAGVTQTPRYLIKTRGQQVTLSCSPISGHRSVSWYQQTPGQGLQFLFEYFSETQRNKGNFPGRFSGRQFSNSRSEMNVSTLELGDSALYLCASSLDSNQPQHFGDGTRLSIL.

This clone occurred a few times. The chain employs TRBV2 and TRBJ2-7, with TRBD1 as a possible D gene (6 bases). The germline V gene encodes CDR1 SNHLY and CDR2 FYNNEI. V was pared by 11 bases and J by 0 bases, with 11 bases between. There are 12 residues in the CDR3. The CDR3 sequence: CAARGNSYEQYF. The CDR3 DNA reads as TGTGCCGCAAGGGGGAACTCCTACGAGCAGTACTTC.

There are a few counts of this clone. The V call is TRBV5-1, the J call TRBJ2-7, with D perhaps matching TRBD1 (6 bases). Trimming left V 4 bases short and J 3 bases short, with 14 bases between. The CDR3 contains 14 residues. Germline CDR1 is SGHRS and CDR2 is YFSETQ. The CDR3 loop reads CASSLSGQNYEQYF. The DNA for the CDR3 is TGCGCCAGCAGCCTGAGCGGACAGAACTACGAGCAGTACTTC. The whole variable domain, remainder taken from reference TRBV5-1 and TRBJ2-7, is KAGVTQTPRYLIKTRGQQVTLSCSPISGHRSVSWYQQTPGQGLQFLFEYFSETQRNKGNFPGRFSGRQFSNSRSEMNVSTLELGDSALYLCASSLSGQNYEQYFGPGTRLTVT.

The chain has TRBV5-3 and TRBJ2-7; 12 bases map to TRBD2. TRBV5-3 is recorded as an ORF, its role being uncertain. This CDR3 is 16 amino acids long. The junction had 6 bases not matched to a gene; V was cut back by 4 bases and J by 1 base. CDR3 sequence: CARSRYGLAGSYEQYF. The CDR3 DNA follows: TGTGCCAGAAGCAGGTATGGACTAGCGGGATCCTACGAGCAGTACTTC.

The V gene is TRBV5-1, the J gene TRBJ1-5, with D possibly TRBD1 on 6 matching bases. The CDR3 consists of 15 residues. Deletions cut 0 bases from V and 2 bases from J, with 9 bases between. Germline V gene sequence: CDR1 SGHRS, CDR2 YFSETQ. CDR3 DNA sequence: TGCGCCAGCAGCTTGGGCCGACAGGGCAATCAGCCCCAGCATTTT. Translating gives CASSLGRQGNQPQHF.

This sequence joins TRBV28 and TRBJ2-2; no reliable D call. CDR3 size: 12 residues. In germline, CDR1 is MDHEN, CDR2 SYDVKM. The V and J ends lost 2 bases and 7 bases respectively, with 5 bases between them. This CDR3 is CASSLLGGELFF. The CDR3, as DNA: TGTGCCAGCAGTTTACTGGGCGGGGAGCTGTTTTTT. The full variable domain, with the rest looked up from reference TRBV28 and TRBJ2-2, is DVKVTQSSRYLVKRTGEKVFLECVQDMDHENMFWYRQDPGLGLRLIYFSYDVKMKEKGDIPEGYSVSREKKERFSLILESASTNQTSMYLCASSLLGGELFFGEGSRLTVL.

V and J are TRBV6-5 and TRBJ2-5; TRBD2 might be the D (5 bases). The CDR3 runs to 15 residues. V gave up 2 bases and J gave up 5 bases, with 15 bases separating them. Germline CDR1 MNHEY, CDR2 SVGAGI. The DNA of the CDR3 is TGTGCCAGCAGTTACGGAGGTTGGGGTGTGGAGACCCAGTACTTC. This translates into CASSYGGWGVETQYF.

The V gene is TRBV6-6, the J gene TRBJ2-1; D is possibly TRBD1 or TRBD2 (6 bases each). The germline gives CDR1 MNHNY, CDR2 SVGAGI (reference sequence). The CDR3 has 14 residues. V was clipped by 2 bases and J by 3 bases, with 8 bases between them. The CDR3 spells CASSYRGLYNEQFF. CDR3 in DNA: TGTGCCAGCAGTTACCGGGGGCTCTACAATGAGCAGTTCTTC.

In DNA form, the CDR3 reads TGTGCCAGCAGCTTGGATGGAAGCGAGCAGTTCTTC. This sequence encodes CASSLDGSEQFF. V and J are TRBV5-4 and TRBJ2-1; D gene ambiguous. The CDR3 is made up of 12 amino acids. V was cut by 0 bases and J by 10 bases, with 8 bases left in between. CDR1 and CDR2 from the germline V gene are SGHNT and YYREEE (reference sequence).